The 27 T cell receptor beta chains presented below share a single source sample, sequenced in a study of T cell responses to AZD1222 COVID-19 vaccine. Only in-frame clones appear in the TCRdb table, and some are missing; sequencing was by immunoSEQ multiplex PCR. The data show approximately 150,000 clones, roughly 90% seen once. This material consisted of peripheral blood, taken 28 days after the second AZD1222 dose. The receptors originated from an adult who received the AZD1222 COVID-19 vaccine.

The gene calls are TRBV15 and TRBJ2-7; D may correspond to TRBD1 or TRBD2 (5 bases each). The CDR3 length is 14 residues. With 5 bases removed from V and 2 bases from J, the gap between germline ends came to 13 bases. Germline CDR1 reads LNHNV; CDR2 reads YYDKDF (reference sequence). The CDR3 sequence: CATSARDGPYEQYF. CDR3 DNA sequence: TGTGCCACCAGCGCCCGGGACGGGCCCTACGAGCAGTACTTC.

The rearrangement uses TRBV24-1 and TRBJ2-1; D possibly uses TRBD1 or TRBD2 (5 bases each). Trimming took off 3 bases at V and 0 bases at J, with 11 bases between the two ends. This CDR3 spans 16 amino acids. The germline V gene encodes CDR1 KGHDR and CDR2 SFDVKD. This CDR3 is CATSDTGLSSYNEQFF. The DNA of the CDR3 is TGTGCCACCAGTGATACGGGGCTTAGCTCCTACAATGAGCAGTTCTTC.

Here the CDR3 DNA reads TGCGCCAGCCGGCGACTAGCGGGAGGGATCTCTAGCACAGATACGCAGTATTTT. It translates to CASRRLAGGISSTDTQYF. The chain joins TRBV5-1 to TRBJ2-3; 14 positions match TRBD2. The CDR3 covers 18 residues. Germline V gene lookup returns CDR1 SGHRS and CDR2 YFSETQ. The V and J ends lost 7 bases and 0 bases, in that order; junction bases with no gene match: 10.

The chain links TRBV5-6 to TRBJ1-2; D is possibly TRBD1 (5 bases). This CDR3 is 13 amino acids long. Per the germline V gene, CDR1 is SGHDT and CDR2 is YYEEEE. V lost 4 bases and J 6 bases, leaving 13 bases between the germline ends. CDR3 loop: CASSLQGVNGYTF. CDR3 in DNA: TGTGCCAGCAGCCTTCAAGGGGTGAATGGCTACACCTTC.

The V gene is TRBV12-3 or TRBV12-4, the J gene TRBJ1-2, with TRBD1 matching 10 bases. This CDR3 region has 13 residues. The J segment lost 5 bases and the V segment lost 11 bases, leaving 8 bases of the junction unmatched. The CDR3, as DNA: TGTGCCGGCGATCGACAGGGGGCTTATGGCTACACCTTC. Its protein is CAGDRQGAYGYTF.

This clone showed up just once. The J gene is TRBJ2-1, the V gene TRBV6-5; possibly TRBD2 for D (5 bases). Germline CDR1 reads MNHEY; CDR2 reads SVGAGI. The ends were cut back, 6 bases at V and 6 bases at J, with 12 bases in the middle. CDR3 size: 13 residues. The CDR3 DNA follows: TGTGCCAGCAGGGGGAGTGCTCTCAATGAGCAGTTCTTC. Translating it yields CASRGSALNEQFF.

V usage is TRBV12-3 or TRBV12-4 and J usage is TRBJ1-1; tentative D call: TRBD1 (5 bases). The V end was cut by 6 bases, the J end by 11 bases, with 16 bases between. The CDR3 is 12 residues long. The CDR3 bases are TGTGCCAGCAGAATAAAAGCCGGGGGGGCTTTCTTT. Translation: CASRIKAGGAFF.

The CDR3 sequence is CASSYSSGRRNYGYTF. As DNA, the CDR3 is TGTGCCAGCAGTTACTCTTCCGGCCGACGAAACTATGGCTACACCTTC. V gene TRBV6-5 combines with J gene TRBJ1-2; D is undetermined. The length of the CDR3 is 16 residues. CDR1 and CDR2 (germline): MNHEY, SVGAGI. Between the trimmed V and J ends, which lost 0 bases and 2 bases, there was a span of 13 bases.

In its sample, this clone was seen once. J is TRBJ1-1 and V is TRBV10-3; D is unclear. Per the germline V gene, CDR1 is ENHRY and CDR2 is SYGVKD. The CDR3 is 14 residues long. V was cut by 0 bases and J by 2 bases, with 7 bases left in between. This CDR3 reads CAISESMVNTEAFF. In nucleotides, the CDR3 is TGTGCCATCAGTGAGTCGATGGTCAACACTGAAGCTTTCTTT.

This chain connects TRBV27 to TRBJ1-1, with D unresolved. Between the trimmed V and J ends, which lost 3 bases and 4 bases, there was a span of 12 bases. CDR3 length: 14 amino acids. Germline lookup yields CDR1 MNHEY and CDR2 SMNVEV (reference sequence). CDR3 region: CASSLSGFGTEAFF. CDR3 DNA: TGTGCCAGCAGTTTGTCCGGGTTCGGCACTGAAGCTTTCTTT.

The rearrangement links TRBV28 to TRBJ1-2; TRBD1 aligns across 8 bases. This CDR3 contains 14 residues. Germline CDR1 reads MDHEN; CDR2 reads SYDVKM. Trimming took 4 bases from V and 8 from J; bases not matched to a gene: 9. Here the CDR3 DNA reads TGTGCCAGCAGTTCACGAGGACAGGGAGGAGGCTACACCTTC. Translation gives CASSSRGQGGGYTF.

There are a few counts of this clone. The chain combines TRBV30 with TRBJ1-5; 7 bases are shared with TRBD1. Germline V gene data show CDR1 as GTSNPN and CDR2 as SVGIG (reference sequence). This CDR3 has 14 residues. Losses at the gene ends were 5 bases for V and 7 bases for J; bases not matched to a gene: 11. The CDR3 DNA sequence: TGTGCCTGGGGGCGGACAGGAATCGTACAGCCCCAGCATTTT. Protein product: CAWGRTGIVQPQHF.

The table lists this clone with a count of one. J is TRBJ1-2 and V is TRBV3-1 (or the pseudogene TRBV3-2); D may be TRBD1 (6 bases). From germline, CDR1 is LGHDT and CDR2 YNNKEL (reference sequence). CDR3 length: 13 residues. V was cut by 6 bases and J by 6 bases, with 14 bases left in between. The CDR3 reads CASRPAGEDGYTF. The CDR3 bases are TGTGCCAGCAGACCAGCAGGGGAGGATGGCTACACCTTC.

The chain carries TRBV2 and TRBJ1-1; no clear D. In germline, CDR1 is SNHLY, CDR2 FYNNEI. This CDR3 contains 13 residues. V dropped 7 bases and J dropped 0 bases, with 9 bases sitting between them. DNA of the CDR3: TGTGCCAGCAAGGGCCAACTGAACACTGAAGCTTTCTTT. Protein sequence: CASKGQLNTEAFF.

The chain couples TRBV11-2 to TRBJ2-7, with TRBD1 matching over 7 bases. V shed 5 bases and J 3 bases; nucleotides not matched to a gene: 16. The CDR3 covers 17 residues. Germline CDR1 SGHAT, CDR2 FQNNGV. CDR3 amino acids: CASSQGPDRDLLYEQYF. The CDR3 DNA is TGTGCCAGCAGCCAGGGTCCTGACAGGGACCTTCTCTACGAGCAGTACTTC.

The J gene is TRBJ2-2, the V gene TRBV11-2; possibly TRBD2 for D (5 bases). Per the germline V gene, CDR1 is SGHAT and CDR2 is FQNNGV. The CDR3 totals 13 residues. Trimming removed 4 bases at V and 6 bases at J, with 9 bases between. CDR3 residues: CASSSVEAGELFF. DNA for the CDR3: TGTGCCAGCAGCTCGGTGGAGGCCGGGGAGCTGTTTTTT.

This CDR3 reads CASISLEKLFF. The CDR3 bases are TGTGCCAGCATTAGCCTTGAAAAACTGTTTTTT. The chain couples TRBV5-8 to TRBJ1-4; D not certain. The germline V and J ends were trimmed by 6 bases and 7 bases, with 7 bases remaining between them. From germline, CDR1 is SGHTS and CDR2 YDEGEE. The length of the CDR3 is 11 residues.

This chain connects TRBV6-5 to TRBJ1-5; no definite D call. Germline V gives CDR1 MNHEY, CDR2 SVGAGI. The germline V and J ends were trimmed by 7 bases and 7 bases, with 17 bases remaining between them. This CDR3 is 14 amino acids long. The CDR3 region has the DNA TGTGCCAGCACCTCACTAGAGGGAGGACAGCCCCAGCATTTT. Its protein product is CASTSLEGGQPQHF.

This clone was seen once. The chain is built from TRBV19 and TRBJ1-3; D possibly corresponds to TRBD1 (5 bases). Germline CDR1 is LNHDA and CDR2 is SQIVND (reference sequence). Between the trimmed V and J ends, which lost 5 bases and 0 bases, there was a span of 17 bases. The CDR3 length is 17 residues. Written as DNA, the CDR3 is TGTGCCAGTAGTCGGGGGTTTTCGGGAAGCTCTGGAAACACCATATATTTT. Translated, it gives CASSRGFSGSSGNTIYF.

The V gene is TRBV2, the J gene TRBJ2-2, with D possibly being TRBD2 (6 bases). The CDR3 has 14 amino acids. Germline values: CDR1 SNHLY, CDR2 FYNNEI. Trimming left V 11 bases short and J 6 bases short, with 19 bases between. The CDR3 coding sequence is TGTGCCTTGGGGAGGAGGATTCACGCCGGGGAGCTGTTTTTT. As protein: CALGRRIHAGELFF.

The chain carries TRBV5-6 and TRBJ2-2; D possibly matches TRBD1 or TRBD2 (5 bases each). V was trimmed by 1 base and J by 4 bases, leaving 8 bases between them. CDR1 is SGHDT and CDR2 is YYEEEE in the germline V gene. The CDR3 length is 14 residues. The CDR3 sequence: CASSLKRGTGELFF. The DNA of the CDR3 is TGTGCCAGCAGCTTGAAGAGGGGCACCGGGGAGCTGTTTTTT. The whole variable domain, filled in from reference TRBV5-6 and TRBJ2-2, reads DAGVTQSPTHLIKTRGQQVTLRCSPKSGHDTVSWYQQALGQGPQFIFQYYEEEERQRGNFPDRFSGHQFPNYSSELNVNALLLGDSALYLCASSLKRGTGELFFGEGSRLTVL.

The J gene is TRBJ2-1, the V gene TRBV7-2; no reliable D call. CDR3 length equals 16 residues. V was trimmed by 5 bases and J by 4 bases, leaving 18 bases between them. CDR1 is SGHTA and CDR2 is FQGNSA in the germline V gene. CDR3: CASSMASATYYNEQFF. The CDR3 nucleotides read TGTGCCAGCAGCATGGCATCCGCTACCTATTACAATGAGCAGTTCTTC.

This sequence joins TRBV3-1 (or the pseudogene TRBV3-2) and TRBJ1-2; D is perhaps TRBD1 (6 bases). The germline V and J ends were trimmed by 4 bases and 8 bases, with 14 bases remaining between them. Germline CDR1 reads LGHDT; CDR2 reads YNNKEL (reference sequence). The CDR3 extends over 13 amino acids. The CDR3 DNA sequence: TGTGCCAGCAGCCTTACAGGGTCTAGAGGCTACACCTTC. Its translation is CASSLTGSRGYTF.

V usage is TRBV5-8 and J usage is TRBJ1-2, with no clear D. CDR1 SGHTS and CDR2 YDEGEE come from the germline V gene. The CDR3 spans 12 residues. V lost 4 bases and J lost 5, with 9 bases in between. The CDR3 coding sequence is TGTGCCAGCAGCGGGTACGGTTATGGCTACACCTTC. Its protein product is CASSGYGYGYTF.

The chain uses TRBV19 and TRBJ1-2, with 8 bases identical to TRBD1. The CDR3 consists of 14 residues. The V gene's germline CDR1 is LNHDA and CDR2 SQIVND (reference sequence). With 5 bases clipped from V and 2 bases from J, the junction kept 4 bases outside the gene matches. The DNA of the CDR3 is TGTGCCAGTAGTCCAGGGGGCAGCAACTATGGCTACACCTTC. Translating it yields CASSPGGSNYGYTF.

This chain joins TRBV3-1 (or the pseudogene TRBV3-2) and TRBJ1-6, with D uncertain. The ends were cut back, 2 bases at V and 9 bases at J, with 8 bases in the middle. This CDR3 has 13 amino acids. Germline loops: CDR1 LGHDT, CDR2 YNNKEL (reference sequence). CDR3 nucleotides: TGTGCCAGCAGCCAATCGGGAAGTTCACCCCTCCACTTT. Translation gives CASSQSGSSPLHF.

This chain connects TRBV5-6 to TRBJ1-1; unclear D gene. V lost 4 bases and J lost 0, with 16 bases in between. CDR1 is SGHDT and CDR2 is YYEEEE in the germline V gene. This CDR3 has 16 amino acids. The CDR3 loop is CASSPRLGLVNTEAFF. As DNA, the CDR3 is TGTGCCAGCAGCCCCCGGTTGGGCCTGGTGAACACTGAAGCTTTCTTT.